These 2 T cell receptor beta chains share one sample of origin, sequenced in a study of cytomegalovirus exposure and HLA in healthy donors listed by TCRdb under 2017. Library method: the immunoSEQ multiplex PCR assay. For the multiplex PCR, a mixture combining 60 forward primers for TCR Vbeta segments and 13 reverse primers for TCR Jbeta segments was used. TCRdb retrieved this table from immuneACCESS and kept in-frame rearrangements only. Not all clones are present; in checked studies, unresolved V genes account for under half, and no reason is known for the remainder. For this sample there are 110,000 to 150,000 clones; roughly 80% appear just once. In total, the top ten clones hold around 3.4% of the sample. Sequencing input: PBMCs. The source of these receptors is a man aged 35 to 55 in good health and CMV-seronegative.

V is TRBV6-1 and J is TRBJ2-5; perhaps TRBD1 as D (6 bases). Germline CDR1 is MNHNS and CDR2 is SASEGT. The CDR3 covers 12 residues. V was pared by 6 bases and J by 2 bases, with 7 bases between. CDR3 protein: CASRGQQETQYF. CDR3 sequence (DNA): TGTGCCAGCAGAGGACAGCAAGAGACCCAGTACTTC.

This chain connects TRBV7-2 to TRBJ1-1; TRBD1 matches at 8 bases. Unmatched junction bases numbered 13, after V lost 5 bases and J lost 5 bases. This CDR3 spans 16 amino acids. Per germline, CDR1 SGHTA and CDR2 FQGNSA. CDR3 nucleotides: TGTGCCAGCAGCGGCCCCTCCGGACAGGGAGGTACTGAAGCTTTCTTT. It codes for CASSGPSGQGGTEAFF.